This TCR beta chain was recorded in a study of blood T cell repertoires in COVID-19. The CDR3 sequence is 13 residues long. V gave up 6 bases and J gave up 1 base, with 10 bases separating them. In germline, CDR1 is SEHNR, CDR2 FQNEAQ (reference sequence). Repertoires were generated with immunoSEQ multiplex PCR, while TCRdb's copy carries only in-frame clones and drops some. This repertoire shows approximately 500,000 clones, about 89% found once; its top ten account for roughly 7.4%. The rearrangement joins TRBV7-9 to TRBJ2-7; possibly TRBD1 for D (6 bases). This sequence was found in a woman between 50 and 59 years old with COVID-19, enrolled during active disease. The sequenced sample consisted of peripheral blood. The CDR3 sequence is CASRDTGSYEQYF. The DNA of the CDR3 is TGTGCCAGCAGGGATACAGGGTCCTACGAGCAGTACTTC.